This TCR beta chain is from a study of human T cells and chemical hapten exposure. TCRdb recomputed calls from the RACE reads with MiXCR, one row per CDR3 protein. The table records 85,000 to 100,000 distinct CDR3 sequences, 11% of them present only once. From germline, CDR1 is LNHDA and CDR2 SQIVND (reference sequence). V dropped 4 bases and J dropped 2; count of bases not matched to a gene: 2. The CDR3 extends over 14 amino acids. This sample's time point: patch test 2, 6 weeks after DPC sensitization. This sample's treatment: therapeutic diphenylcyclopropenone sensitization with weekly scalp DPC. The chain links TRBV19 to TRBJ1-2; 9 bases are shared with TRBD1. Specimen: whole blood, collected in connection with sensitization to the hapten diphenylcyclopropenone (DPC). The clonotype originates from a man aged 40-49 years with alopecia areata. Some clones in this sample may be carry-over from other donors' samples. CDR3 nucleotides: TGTGCCAGTAGTAGGGACAGGGACAACTATGGCTACACCTTC. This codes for CASSRDRDNYGYTF.